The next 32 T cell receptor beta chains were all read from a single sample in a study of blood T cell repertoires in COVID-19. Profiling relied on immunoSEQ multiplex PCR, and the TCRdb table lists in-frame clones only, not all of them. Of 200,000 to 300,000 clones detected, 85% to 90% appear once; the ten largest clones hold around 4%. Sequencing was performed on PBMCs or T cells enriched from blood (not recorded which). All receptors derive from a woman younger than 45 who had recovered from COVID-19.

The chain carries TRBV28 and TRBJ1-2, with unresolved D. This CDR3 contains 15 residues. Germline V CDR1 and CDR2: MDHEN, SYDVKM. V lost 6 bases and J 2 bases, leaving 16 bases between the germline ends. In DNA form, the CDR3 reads TGTGCCAGCAGCCCCGGGGTGACAAGGAACTATGGCTACACCTTC. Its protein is CASSPGVTRNYGYTF.

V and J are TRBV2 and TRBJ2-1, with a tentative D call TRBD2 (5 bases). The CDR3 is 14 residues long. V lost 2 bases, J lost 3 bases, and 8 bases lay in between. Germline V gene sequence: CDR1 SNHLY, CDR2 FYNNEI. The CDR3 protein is CASSESLDYNEQFF. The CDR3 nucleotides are TGTGCCAGCAGTGAATCACTAGACTACAATGAGCAGTTCTTC. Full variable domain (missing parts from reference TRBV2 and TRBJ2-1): EPEVTQTPSHQVTQMGQEVILRCVPISNHLYFYWYRQILGQKVEFLVSFYNNEISEKSEIFDDQFSVERPDGSNFTLKIRSTKLEDSAMYFCASSESLDYNEQFFGPGTRLTVL.

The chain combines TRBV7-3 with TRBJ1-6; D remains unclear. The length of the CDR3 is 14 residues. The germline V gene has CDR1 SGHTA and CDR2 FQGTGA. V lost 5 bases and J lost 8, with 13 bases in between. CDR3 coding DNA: TGTGCCAGCAGCCATTTCGGGAGGGATTCACCCCTCCACTTT. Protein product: CASSHFGRDSPLHF.

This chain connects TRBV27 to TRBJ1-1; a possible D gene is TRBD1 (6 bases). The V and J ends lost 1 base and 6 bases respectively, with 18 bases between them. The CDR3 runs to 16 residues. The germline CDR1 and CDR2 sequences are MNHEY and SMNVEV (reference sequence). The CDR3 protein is CASSLYAGTGGSEAFF. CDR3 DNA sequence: TGTGCCAGCAGTTTATATGCAGGAACGGGGGGCTCTGAAGCTTTCTTT.

CDR3 nucleotide sequence: TGTGCCAGCAGCTTACGAAAAACCCTGGCAGGGGTCCACGAGCAGTACTTC. This codes for CASSLRKTLAGVHEQYF. V gene TRBV7-2 combines with J gene TRBJ2-7; possible D gene TRBD1, 6 bases. The CDR3 totals 17 residues. CDR1 is SGHTA and CDR2 is FQGNSA in the germline V gene. Trimming left V 2 bases short and J 5 bases short, with 22 bases between.

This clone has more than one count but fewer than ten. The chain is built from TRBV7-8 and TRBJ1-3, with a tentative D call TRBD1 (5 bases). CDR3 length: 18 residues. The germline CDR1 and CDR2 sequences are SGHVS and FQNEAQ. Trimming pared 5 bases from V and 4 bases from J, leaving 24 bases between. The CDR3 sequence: CASSPRTRLLGAGNTIYF. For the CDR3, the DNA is TGTGCCAGCAGCCCGCGAACTCGACTCCTTGGGGCCGGAAACACCATATATTTT.

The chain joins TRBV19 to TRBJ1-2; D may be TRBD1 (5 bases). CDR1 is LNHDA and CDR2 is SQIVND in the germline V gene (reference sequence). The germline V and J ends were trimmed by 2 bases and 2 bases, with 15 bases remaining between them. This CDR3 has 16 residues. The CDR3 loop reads CASSIFGALSNYGYTF. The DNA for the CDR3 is TGTGCCAGTAGTATATTTGGGGCGCTCTCAAACTATGGCTACACCTTC.

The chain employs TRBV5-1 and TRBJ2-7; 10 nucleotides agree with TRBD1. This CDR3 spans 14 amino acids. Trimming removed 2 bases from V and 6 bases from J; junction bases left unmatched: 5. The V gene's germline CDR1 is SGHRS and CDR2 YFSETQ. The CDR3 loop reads CASSFLTGGAEQYF. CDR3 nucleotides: TGCGCCAGCAGCTTCTTGACAGGGGGCGCCGAGCAGTACTTC.

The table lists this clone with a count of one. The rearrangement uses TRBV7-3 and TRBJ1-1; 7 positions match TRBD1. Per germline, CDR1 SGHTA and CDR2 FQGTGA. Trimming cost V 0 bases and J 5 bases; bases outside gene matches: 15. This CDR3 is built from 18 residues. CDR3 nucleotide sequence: TGTGCCAGCAGCTTAACTAGTATGCGAGGCAGGGGGACGACTGAAGCTTTCTTT. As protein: CASSLTSMRGRGTTEAFF.

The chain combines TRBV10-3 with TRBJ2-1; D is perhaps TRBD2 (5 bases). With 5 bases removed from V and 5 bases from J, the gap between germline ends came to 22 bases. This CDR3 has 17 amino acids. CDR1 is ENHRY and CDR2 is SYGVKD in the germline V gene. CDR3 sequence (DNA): TGTGCCATCAGTCCCAGCTGGAAGTGGACTGGAGACAATGAGCAGTTCTTC. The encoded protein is CAISPSWKWTGDNEQFF.

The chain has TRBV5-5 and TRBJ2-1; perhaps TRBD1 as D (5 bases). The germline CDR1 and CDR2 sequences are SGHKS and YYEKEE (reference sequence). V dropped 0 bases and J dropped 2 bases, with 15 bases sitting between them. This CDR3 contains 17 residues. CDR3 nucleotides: TGTGCCAGCAGCTTGGTTCCTTCGGACATTCCCTACAATGAGCAGTTCTTC. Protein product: CASSLVPSDIPYNEQFF. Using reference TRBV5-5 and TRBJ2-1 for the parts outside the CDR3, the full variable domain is DAGVTQSPTHLIKTRGQQVTLRCSPISGHKSVSWYQQVLGQGPQFIFQYYEKEERGRGNFPDRFSARQFPNYSSELNVNALLLGDSALYLCASSLVPSDIPYNEQFFGPGTRLTVL.

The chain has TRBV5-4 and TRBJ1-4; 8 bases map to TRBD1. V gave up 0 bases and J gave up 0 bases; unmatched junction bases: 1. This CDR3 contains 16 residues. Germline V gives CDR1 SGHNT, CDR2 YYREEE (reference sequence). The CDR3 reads CASSLDRGATNEKLFF. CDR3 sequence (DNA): TGTGCCAGCAGCTTGGACAGGGGGGCAACTAATGAAAAACTGTTTTTT.

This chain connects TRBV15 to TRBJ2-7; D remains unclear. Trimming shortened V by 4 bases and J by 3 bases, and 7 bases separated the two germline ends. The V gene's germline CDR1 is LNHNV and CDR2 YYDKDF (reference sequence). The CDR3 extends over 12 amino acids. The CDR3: CATSIQYYEQYF. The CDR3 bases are TGTGCCACCAGCATACAGTACTACGAGCAGTACTTC.

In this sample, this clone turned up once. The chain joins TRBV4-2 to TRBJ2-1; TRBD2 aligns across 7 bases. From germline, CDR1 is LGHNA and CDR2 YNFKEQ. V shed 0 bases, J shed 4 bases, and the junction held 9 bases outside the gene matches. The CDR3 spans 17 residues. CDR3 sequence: CASSQDRGAGNYNEQFF. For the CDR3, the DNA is TGTGCCAGCAGCCAAGATAGGGGAGCGGGAAATTACAATGAGCAGTTCTTC.

For the CDR3, the DNA is TGCGCCAGCAGCCGGACACAGGAAAAACTGTTTTTT. Amino acid sequence: CASSRTQEKLFF. The rearrangement joins TRBV4-3 to TRBJ1-4; maybe TRBD1 (5 bases). Germline CDR1 is LGHNA and CDR2 is YSLEER. This CDR3 spans 12 amino acids. Trimming pared 4 bases from V and 8 bases from J, leaving 8 bases between.

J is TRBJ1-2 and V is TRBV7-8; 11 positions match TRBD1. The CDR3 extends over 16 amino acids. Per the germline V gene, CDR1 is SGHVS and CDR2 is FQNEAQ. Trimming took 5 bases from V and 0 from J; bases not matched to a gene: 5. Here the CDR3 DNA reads TGTGCCAGCAGCCGGACAGGGGGCCCTTCTAACTATGGCTACACCTTC. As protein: CASSRTGGPSNYGYTF.

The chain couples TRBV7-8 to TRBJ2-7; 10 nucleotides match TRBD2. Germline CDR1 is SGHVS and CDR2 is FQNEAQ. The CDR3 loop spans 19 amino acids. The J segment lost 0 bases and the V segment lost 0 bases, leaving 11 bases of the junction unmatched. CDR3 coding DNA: TGTGCCAGCAGCTTAGCGAAGAGCGGGAGGGCTACGAGCTCCTACGAGCAGTACTTC. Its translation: CASSLAKSGRATSSYEQYF.

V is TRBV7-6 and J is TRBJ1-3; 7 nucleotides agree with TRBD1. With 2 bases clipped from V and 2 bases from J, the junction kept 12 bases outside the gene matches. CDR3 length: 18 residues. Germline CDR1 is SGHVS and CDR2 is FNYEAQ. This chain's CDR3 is CASSLLYRGNSPGNTIYF. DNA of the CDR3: TGTGCCAGCAGCTTACTATACAGGGGAAATTCGCCTGGAAACACCATATATTTT.

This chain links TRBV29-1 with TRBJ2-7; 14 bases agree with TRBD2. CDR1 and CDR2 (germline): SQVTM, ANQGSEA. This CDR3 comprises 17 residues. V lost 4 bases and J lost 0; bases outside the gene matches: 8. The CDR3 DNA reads TGCAGCGTTGTAGGGACTAGCGGGAGCCTCAGCTCCTACGAGCAGTACTTC. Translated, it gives CSVVGTSGSLSSYEQYF.

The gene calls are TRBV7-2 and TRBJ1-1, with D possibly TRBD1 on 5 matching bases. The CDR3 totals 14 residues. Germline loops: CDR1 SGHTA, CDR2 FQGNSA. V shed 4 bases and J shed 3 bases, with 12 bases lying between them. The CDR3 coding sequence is TGTGCCAGCAGCTCCATGCCGGGGGACACTGAAGCTTTCTTT. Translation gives CASSSMPGDTEAFF.

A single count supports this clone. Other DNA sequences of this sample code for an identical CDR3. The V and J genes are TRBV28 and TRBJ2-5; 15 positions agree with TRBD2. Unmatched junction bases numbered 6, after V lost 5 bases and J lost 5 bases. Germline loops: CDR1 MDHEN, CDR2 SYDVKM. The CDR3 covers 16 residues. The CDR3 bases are TGTGCCAGCAGTCCCGGACTAGCGGGAGGGAGGGAGACCCAGTACTTC. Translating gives CASSPGLAGGRETQYF.

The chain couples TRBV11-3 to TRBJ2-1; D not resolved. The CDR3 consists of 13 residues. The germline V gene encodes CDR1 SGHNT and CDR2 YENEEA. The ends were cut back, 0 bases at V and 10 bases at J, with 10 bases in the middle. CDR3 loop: CASSLEPSKEQFF. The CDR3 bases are TGTGCCAGCAGCTTAGAACCGAGCAAGGAGCAGTTCTTC.

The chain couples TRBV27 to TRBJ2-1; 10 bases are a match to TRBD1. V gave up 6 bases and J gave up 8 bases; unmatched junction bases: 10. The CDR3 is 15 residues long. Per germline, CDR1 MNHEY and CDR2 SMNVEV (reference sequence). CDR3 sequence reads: CASSPGTGVFDEQFF. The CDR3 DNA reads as TGTGCCAGCAGCCCGGGGACAGGGGTGTTCGATGAGCAGTTCTTC.

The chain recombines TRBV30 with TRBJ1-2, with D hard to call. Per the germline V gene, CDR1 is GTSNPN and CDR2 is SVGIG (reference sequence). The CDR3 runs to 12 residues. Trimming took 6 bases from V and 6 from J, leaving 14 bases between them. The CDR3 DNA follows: TGTGCCTGTTGGAGAGGGCTGGATGGCTACACCTTC. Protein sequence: CACWRGLDGYTF.

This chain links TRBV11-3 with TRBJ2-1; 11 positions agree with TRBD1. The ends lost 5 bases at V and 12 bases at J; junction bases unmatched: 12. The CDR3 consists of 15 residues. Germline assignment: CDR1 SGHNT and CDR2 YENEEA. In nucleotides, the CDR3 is TGTGCCAGCAGCCCTCGGACAGGGGGCGGTTTGGGGCAGTTCTTC. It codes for CASSPRTGGGLGQFF.

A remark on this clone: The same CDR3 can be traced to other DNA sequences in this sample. In DNA, the CDR3 is TGTGCCAGCAGTTTAGCGGGATACAATGAGCAGTTCTTC. Translated, it gives CASSLAGYNEQFF. J is TRBJ2-1 and V is TRBV28, with a tentative D call TRBD2 (6 bases). Trimming cost V 2 bases and J 4 bases, with 6 bases left between them. Germline CDR1 is MDHEN and CDR2 is SYDVKM. The CDR3 is 13 residues long.

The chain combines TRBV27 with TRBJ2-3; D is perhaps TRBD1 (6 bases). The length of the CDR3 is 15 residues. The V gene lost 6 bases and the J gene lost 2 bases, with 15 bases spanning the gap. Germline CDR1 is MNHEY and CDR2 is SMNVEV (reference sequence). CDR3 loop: CASRPDGTFTDTQYF. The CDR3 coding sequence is TGTGCCAGCAGACCGGACGGGACATTCACAGATACGCAGTATTTT.

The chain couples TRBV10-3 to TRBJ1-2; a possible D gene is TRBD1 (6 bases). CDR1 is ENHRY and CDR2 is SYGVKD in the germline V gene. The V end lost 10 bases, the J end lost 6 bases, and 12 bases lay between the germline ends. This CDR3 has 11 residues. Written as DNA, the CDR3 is TGTGCCACACGAGGGGGGGATGGCTACACCTTC. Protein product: CATRGGDGYTF.

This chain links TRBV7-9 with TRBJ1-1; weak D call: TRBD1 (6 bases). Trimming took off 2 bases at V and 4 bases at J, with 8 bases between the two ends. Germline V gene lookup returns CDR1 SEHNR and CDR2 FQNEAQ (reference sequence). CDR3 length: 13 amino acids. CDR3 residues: CASSLQGSTEAFF. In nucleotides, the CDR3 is TGTGCCAGCAGCTTACAGGGGAGCACTGAAGCTTTCTTT.

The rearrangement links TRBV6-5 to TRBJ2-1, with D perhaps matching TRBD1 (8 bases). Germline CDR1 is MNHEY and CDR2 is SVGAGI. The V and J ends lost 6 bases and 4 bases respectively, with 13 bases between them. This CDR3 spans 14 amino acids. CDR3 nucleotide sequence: TGTGCCAGCAGCAAACAGGGGGGGTACAATGAGCAGTTCTTC. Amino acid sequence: CASSKQGGYNEQFF.

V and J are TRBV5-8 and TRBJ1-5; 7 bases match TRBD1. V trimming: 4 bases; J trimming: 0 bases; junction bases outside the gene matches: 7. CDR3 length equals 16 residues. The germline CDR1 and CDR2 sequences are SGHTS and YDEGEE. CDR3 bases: TGTGCCAGCAGCCCCTGGACAGGATATAGCAATCAGCCCCAGCATTTT. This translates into CASSPWTGYSNQPQHF.

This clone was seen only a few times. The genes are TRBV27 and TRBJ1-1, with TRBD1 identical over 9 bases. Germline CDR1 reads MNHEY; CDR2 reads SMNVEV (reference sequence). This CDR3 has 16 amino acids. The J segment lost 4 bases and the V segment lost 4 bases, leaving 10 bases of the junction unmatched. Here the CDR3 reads CASSSRYRGLGTEAFF. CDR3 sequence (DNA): TGTGCCAGCAGTTCCCGGTACAGGGGGCTCGGCACTGAAGCTTTCTTT.